Listed below are T cell receptor beta chains from one sample, sequenced in a study of CD8 T cells in ankylosing spondylitis. Via MiXCR, TCRdb re-called the 5' RACE reads, giving one row per CDR3 protein. The sample gives over 700,000 distinct CDR3 sequences, over 15% of which show up once; roughly a fifth is in the top ten. The sequencing sample was made of blood, either unsorted or a sorted T cell fraction (not recorded which). All receptors derive from a male donor with ankylosing spondylitis. Each CDR3 is given with its conserved first and last residue. The D gene is left open where the match is weak. Expanded clones get a size class; other rows say once, few or many, or leave the size out.

d_gene: TRBD2; v_gene: TRBV25-1; abundance: NA; j_gene: TRBJ2-5; CDR3aa: CASSEGRLAGGGYETQYF; CDR3nt: TGTGCCAGCAGTGAGGGGAGGCTAGCGGGGGGCGGTTATGAGACCCAGTACTTC
d_gene: NA; v_gene: TRBV5-1; abundance: few; j_gene: TRBJ2-4; CDR3aa: CASSLAGLRSKNIQYF; CDR3nt: TGCGCCAGCAGCTTGGCAGGGCTTAGGTCCAAAAACATTCAGTACTTC
d_gene: NA; v_gene: TRBV7-9; abundance: few; j_gene: TRBJ1-1; CDR3aa: CASSNQQGSNTEAFF; CDR3nt: TGTGCCAGCAGCAACCAACAGGGAAGTAACACTGAAGCTTTCTTT
d_gene: NA; v_gene: TRBV29-1; abundance: few; j_gene: TRBJ2-7; CDR3aa: CSVIDRTYSYEQYF; CDR3nt: TGCAGCGTGATTGATAGGACGTACTCCTACGAGCAGTACTTC
d_gene: NA; v_gene: TRBV2; abundance: few; j_gene: TRBJ2-5; CDR3aa: CASSESGVRETQYF; CDR3nt: TGTGCCAGCAGTGAATCTGGGGTGCGGGAGACCCAGTACTTC
d_gene: NA; v_gene: TRBV28; abundance: NA; j_gene: TRBJ1-1; CDR3aa: CASSFAGETEAFF; CDR3nt: TGTGCCAGCAGTTTCGCCGGTGAGACTGAAGCTTTCTTT
d_gene: TRBD2; v_gene: TRBV29-1; abundance: NA; j_gene: TRBJ2-1; CDR3aa: CSARRSGLAGGPHNEQFF; CDR3nt: TGCAGCGCCAGAAGGTCCGGACTAGCGGGAGGGCCCCACAATGAGCAGTTCTTC
d_gene: NA; v_gene: TRBV6-7; abundance: NA; j_gene: TRBJ1-2; CDR3aa: CASSAGARYGYTF; CDR3nt: TGTGCCAGCAGTGCGGGGGCGCGCTATGGCTACACCTTC
d_gene: TRBD1; v_gene: TRBV7-9; abundance: few; j_gene: TRBJ2-7; CDR3aa: CASSHLTGGALYEQYF; CDR3nt: TGTGCCAGCAGCCACCTCACAGGGGGCGCATTATACGAGCAGTACTTC
d_gene: NA; v_gene: TRBV11-1; abundance: NA; j_gene: TRBJ2-7; CDR3aa: CASSLALESYEQYF; CDR3nt: TGTGCCAGCAGCTTAGCCCTGGAGTCCTACGAGCAGTACTTC
d_gene: NA; v_gene: TRBV20-1; abundance: NA; j_gene: TRBJ2-7; CDR3aa: CSAKGGAYEQYF; CDR3nt: TGCAGTGCCAAAGGAGGGGCCTACGAGCAGTACTTC
d_gene: NA; v_gene: TRBV11-1; abundance: few; j_gene: TRBJ2-1; CDR3aa: CASSPIGGGYNEQFF; CDR3nt: TGTGCCAGCAGCCCTATCGGCGGAGGTTACAATGAGCAGTTCTTC
d_gene: NA; v_gene: TRBV19; abundance: few; j_gene: TRBJ2-1; CDR3aa: CASRNTGGANEQFF; CDR3nt: TGTGCCAGTAGGAACACCGGGGGTGCGAATGAGCAGTTCTTC
d_gene: NA; v_gene: TRBV11-2; abundance: few; j_gene: TRBJ2-6; CDR3aa: CASSRSGTLTF; CDR3nt: TGTGCCAGCAGCCGATCCGGGACCCTGACTTTC
d_gene: TRBD2; v_gene: TRBV27; abundance: NA; j_gene: TRBJ2-7; CDR3aa: CASRETSGKTYEQYF; CDR3nt: TGTGCCAGCAGAGAGACTAGCGGAAAAACCTACGAGCAGTACTTC
d_gene: TRBD1; v_gene: TRBV20-1; abundance: NA; j_gene: TRBJ2-7; CDR3aa: CSARIRTGGIYEQYF; CDR3nt: TGCAGTGCTAGGATCCGGACAGGGGGCATCTACGAGCAGTACTTC
d_gene: NA; v_gene: TRBV10-3; abundance: few; j_gene: TRBJ1-5; CDR3aa: CAISEGLDHGNQPQHF; CDR3nt: TGTGCCATCAGTGAAGGACTCGACCACGGGAATCAGCCCCAGCATTTT
d_gene: TRBD2; v_gene: TRBV5-1; abundance: few; j_gene: TRBJ2-3; CDR3aa: CASSLAASGGDTQYF; CDR3nt: TGCGCCAGCAGCTTGGCGGCTAGCGGGGGGGATACGCAGTATTTT
d_gene: TRBD1; v_gene: TRBV12-3/TRBV12-4; abundance: NA; j_gene: TRBJ2-5; CDR3aa: CASTSGGQETQYF; CDR3nt: TGTGCCAGCACCTCAGGGGGCCAAGAGACCCAGTACTTC
d_gene: NA; v_gene: TRBV3-1; abundance: few; j_gene: TRBJ1-2; CDR3aa: CASSPSLGDNYGYTF; CDR3nt: TGTGCCAGCAGCCCTTCCCTTGGAGATAACTATGGCTACACCTTC